Shown below are 28 T cell receptor beta chains from a single sample sequenced in a study of cytomegalovirus exposure and HLA in healthy donors. Generated by immunoSEQ multiplex PCR, the TCRdb table keeps only in-frame clones and is missing some. The data show 110,000 or so clones, 86% seen once. The sequencing sample was made of PBMCs. These receptors all come from a man between 18 and 35 years old in good health and CMV-seronegative.

The chain has TRBV4-1 and TRBJ2-7, with TRBD2 matching over 8 bases. Germline loops: CDR1 MGHRA, CDR2 YSYEKL. V lost 0 bases to trimming and J lost 5 bases; unmatched junction nucleotides: 6. The CDR3 spans 15 residues. CDR3 DNA sequence: TGCGCCAGCAGCCAAGAACCCGGGAGGGCCGACGAGCAGTACTTC. Encoded protein: CASSQEPGRADEQYF.

This chain uses TRBV5-1 with TRBJ2-3, with 13 bases matching TRBD2. V dropped 3 bases and J dropped 9; count of bases not matched to a gene: 7. The length of the CDR3 is 15 residues. Germline CDR1 is SGHRS and CDR2 is YFSETQ. The DNA of the CDR3 is TGCGCCAGCAGCTCTACTAGCGGGAGGGGTGAGACGCAGTATTTT. Its translation is CASSSTSGRGETQYF. The whole variable domain, filled in from reference TRBV5-1 and TRBJ2-3, reads KAGVTQTPRYLIKTRGQQVTLSCSPISGHRSVSWYQQTPGQGLQFLFEYFSETQRNKGNFPGRFSGRQFSNSRSEMNVSTLELGDSALYLCASSSTSGRGETQYFGPGTRLTVL.

The genes are TRBV2 and TRBJ1-2; 8 bases are a match to TRBD1. The CDR3 has 15 residues. V shed 6 bases, J shed 2 bases, and the junction held 8 bases outside the gene matches. Germline CDR1 and CDR2: SNHLY and FYNNEI. The CDR3, as DNA: TGTGCCAGCAGAGACCACAGGGGGACGAACTATGGCTACACCTTC. Translated: CASRDHRGTNYGYTF. The entire variable domain, with the rest obtained from reference TRBV2 and TRBJ1-2, is as follows: EPEVTQTPSHQVTQMGQEVILRCVPISNHLYFYWYRQILGQKVEFLVSFYNNEISEKSEIFDDQFSVERPDGSNFTLKIRSTKLEDSAMYFCASRDHRGTNYGYTFGSGTRLTVV.

DNA for the CDR3: TGTGCCAGCAGCTCTAGCGGGGGGGCGGGCGAGACCCAGTACTTC. This sequence encodes CASSSSGGAGETQYF. The rearrangement joins TRBV5-4 to TRBJ2-5; 12 nucleotides agree with TRBD2. Unmatched junction bases numbered 5, after V lost 3 bases and J lost 5 bases. The CDR3 has 15 amino acids. Germline CDR1 is SGHNT and CDR2 is YYREEE (reference sequence).

The rearrangement joins TRBV28 to TRBJ1-1; D gene uncertain. The CDR3 extends over 14 amino acids. V shed 5 bases and J shed 4 bases, with 14 bases lying between them. CDR1 MDHEN and CDR2 SYDVKM come from the germline V gene. The CDR3 loop is CASSPPGEGTEAFF. CDR3 nucleotides: TGTGCCAGCAGTCCGCCCGGGGAGGGCACTGAAGCTTTCTTT.

V is TRBV4-1 and J is TRBJ1-5; TRBD1 matches at 10 bases. Germline V gene data show CDR1 as MGHRA and CDR2 as YSYEKL. The CDR3 runs 15 residues. Germline trimming cut 1 base from V and 5 bases from J; bases unmatched to any gene: 2. The CDR3 coding sequence is TGCGCCAGCAGCCAAGTTGGGACAGGGGATCAGCCCCAGCATTTT. Its translation is CASSQVGTGDQPQHF.

CDR3 amino acids: CASSVRTGIEAFF. CDR3 in DNA: TGTGCCAGCAGCGTCCGGACAGGGATCGAAGCTTTCTTT. The chain is built from TRBV9 and TRBJ1-1; 8 nucleotides align to TRBD1. In germline, CDR1 is SGDLS, CDR2 YYNGEE. The CDR3 covers 13 residues. V trimming: 2 bases; J trimming: 8 bases; junction bases outside the gene matches: 5.

The CDR3 region has the DNA TGTGCCAGCAGCAGTACAGGGTCCTTCAATAGTGAGCAGTTCTTC. Translating gives CASSSTGSFNSEQFF. The J gene is TRBJ2-1, the V gene TRBV5-6, with TRBD1 as a possible D gene (6 bases). The V and J ends lost 4 bases and 9 bases respectively, with 20 bases between them. The CDR3 loop spans 15 amino acids. CDR1 and CDR2 (germline): SGHDT, YYEEEE.

This clone was detected only once. This chain connects TRBV6-5 to TRBJ2-1; 7 bases match TRBD2. This CDR3 is 13 amino acids long. Losses at the gene ends were 2 bases for V and 6 bases for J; bases not matched to a gene: 1. In germline, CDR1 is MNHEY, CDR2 SVGAGI. The CDR3 region is CASSYGGGNEQFF. The CDR3 DNA sequence: TGTGCCAGCAGTTACGGGGGGGGCAATGAGCAGTTCTTC.

The table lists this clone with a count of one. The rearrangement links TRBV30 to TRBJ1-1; perhaps TRBD1 as D (6 bases). Trimming stripped 7 bases from V and 5 bases from J, with 14 bases between. This CDR3 is 12 amino acids long. The V gene's germline CDR1 is GTSNPN and CDR2 SVGIG (reference sequence). The CDR3 DNA reads TGTGCCTCCCAGGGCAGGGGTACTGAAGCTTTCTTT. As protein: CASQGRGTEAFF.

The chain employs TRBV2 and TRBJ2-7; 7 positions match TRBD2. The CDR3 consists of 14 residues. The V and J ends lost 9 bases and 3 bases, in that order; junction bases with no gene match: 11. Per germline, CDR1 SNHLY and CDR2 FYNNEI. This chain's CDR3 is CARKPRASGYEQYF. For the CDR3, the DNA is TGTGCCAGGAAACCCCGGGCTAGCGGCTACGAGCAGTACTTC.

This clone is a singleton in its sample. The V gene is TRBV5-6, the J gene TRBJ1-5; 8 bases are shared with TRBD1. The germline V gene encodes CDR1 SGHDT and CDR2 YYEEEE. CDR3 size: 16 residues. The junction had 12 bases not matched to a gene; V was cut back by 4 bases and J by 6 bases. For the CDR3, the DNA is TGTGCCAGCAGCGAGTCGGGCCAGGGGGCAGGTCAGCCCCAGCATTTT. This codes for CASSESGQGAGQPQHF.

The chain combines TRBV7-2 with TRBJ2-1, with TRBD2 matching over 8 bases. The CDR3 is made up of 14 amino acids. Germline V gives CDR1 SGHTA, CDR2 FQGNSA. V was clipped by 6 bases and J by 9 bases; unmatched bases: 10. The CDR3 spells CASRGTSTGLEQFF. The CDR3 DNA is TGTGCCAGCAGGGGGACTAGTACGGGACTTGAGCAGTTCTTC.

The chain is built from TRBV15 and TRBJ2-1; tentatively, D is TRBD2 (6 bases). This CDR3 comprises 14 residues. V gave up 3 bases and J gave up 5 bases, with 11 bases separating them. Germline values: CDR1 LNHNV, CDR2 YYDKDF (reference sequence). CDR3 in amino acids: CATSRDGTHNEQFF. The CDR3 bases are TGTGCCACCAGCAGGGACGGGACTCACAATGAGCAGTTCTTC.

The chain couples TRBV11-2 to TRBJ1-5; D is undetermined. This CDR3 has 14 amino acids. From germline, CDR1 is SGHAT and CDR2 FQNNGV. Trimming shortened V by 0 bases and J by 7 bases, and 10 bases separated the two germline ends. CDR3: CASSLDFPGQPQHF. The DNA of the CDR3 is TGTGCCAGCAGCTTAGACTTCCCGGGGCAGCCCCAGCATTTT.

V usage is TRBV1 and J usage is TRBJ2-7; TRBD2 is taken as the D call from the table, unchecked against the DNA. TRBV1 is a pseudogene locus. CDR3 length equals 12 residues. CDR3 nucleotides: TGCACCAACCGGACTAGCGGCTACGAGCAGTACTTC. Translating it yields CTNRTSGYEQYF.

This chain uses TRBV6-6 with TRBJ1-5; D perhaps matches TRBD1 (5 bases). Germline V CDR1 and CDR2: MNHNY, SVGAGI (reference sequence). The CDR3 runs 16 residues. V was shortened by 6 bases and J by 5 bases, with 20 bases between the two germline ends. The CDR3 sequence: CASSRGTFGTDQPQHF. As DNA, the CDR3 is TGTGCCAGCAGCCGCGGGACCTTTGGGACGGATCAGCCCCAGCATTTT.

The chain employs TRBV27 and TRBJ1-2; D might be TRBD1 (5 bases). Germline V gives CDR1 MNHEY, CDR2 SMNVEV (reference sequence). Trimming stripped 5 bases from V and 7 bases from J, with 23 bases between. This CDR3 has 16 residues. The CDR3, as DNA: TGTGCCAGCAGTCCCTACCCGGGGGTTGGACTGGTTGGCTACACCTTC. It codes for CASSPYPGVGLVGYTF.

In its sample, this clone was seen once. The V call is TRBV19, the J call TRBJ1-5, with D uncertain. This CDR3 is built from 12 residues. V dropped 7 bases and J dropped 4 bases, with 8 bases sitting between them. In germline, CDR1 is LNHDA, CDR2 SQIVND (reference sequence). The CDR3 nucleotides read TGTGCCAGTAATAGACAAAATCAGCCCCAGCATTTT. Protein product: CASNRQNQPQHF.

The chain is built from TRBV5-1 and TRBJ2-7, with a weak D call TRBD1 (6 bases). CDR1 is SGHRS, CDR2 YFSETQ, per germline. V gave up 3 bases and J gave up 5 bases, with 15 bases separating them. The CDR3 loop spans 14 amino acids. Written as DNA, the CDR3 is TGCGCCAGCAGCTCGGACAGCGGTCAGGACGAGCAGTACTTC. Residues: CASSSDSGQDEQYF.

This chain uses TRBV5-1 with TRBJ1-3, with 8 bases lining up with TRBD1. Germline V gives CDR1 SGHRS, CDR2 YFSETQ. The CDR3 extends over 17 amino acids. The trim removed 4 bases at V and 0 bases at J, leaving 9 bases unmatched. This chain's CDR3 is CASSASGGQSSGNTIYF. The CDR3 bases are TGCGCCAGCAGCGCCTCAGGGGGCCAGAGCTCTGGAAACACCATATATTTT.

The chain couples TRBV19 to TRBJ2-1; TRBD2 is a possible D gene (5 bases). CDR1 is LNHDA, CDR2 SQIVND, per germline (reference sequence). V gave up 3 bases and J gave up 0 bases, with 9 bases separating them. The CDR3 length is 15 residues. The CDR3 DNA follows: TGTGCCAGTAGTATCCAAGCGGACTCCTACAATGAGCAGTTCTTC. The encoded protein is CASSIQADSYNEQFF. Using reference TRBV19 and TRBJ2-1 for the parts outside the CDR3, the full variable domain is DGGITQSPKYLFRKEGQNVTLSCEQNLNHDAMYWYRQDPGQGLRLIYYSQIVNDFQKGDIAEGYSVSREKKESFPLTVTSAQKNPTAFYLCASSIQADSYNEQFFGPGTRLTVL.

The genes are TRBV30 and TRBJ1-2; 7 bases are shared with TRBD1. Germline V gives CDR1 GTSNPN, CDR2 SVGIG (reference sequence). Unmatched junction bases numbered 9, after V lost 2 bases and J lost 0 bases. This CDR3 has 16 residues. This chain's CDR3 is CAWSRKRDSSNYGYTF. The CDR3 DNA reads as TGTGCCTGGAGTCGGAAACGGGACAGCTCTAACTATGGCTACACCTTC.

The J gene is TRBJ2-2, the V gene TRBV2; 8 positions agree with TRBD1. Germline trimming cut 8 bases from V and 7 bases from J; bases unmatched to any gene: 12. CDR1 is SNHLY, CDR2 FYNNEI, per germline. The CDR3 has 15 residues. CDR3 region: CASGTIQGVIGELFF. The CDR3 DNA reads TGTGCCAGCGGCACCATACAGGGGGTTATCGGGGAGCTGTTTTTT.

The chain is built from TRBV19 and TRBJ1-2, with D possibly matching TRBD1 (5 bases). The V end was cut by 7 bases, the J end by 6 bases, with 21 bases between. The V gene's germline CDR1 is LNHDA and CDR2 SQIVND (reference sequence). This CDR3 comprises 15 residues. DNA of the CDR3: TGTGCCAGTAATCGGGCAGGGTTATTTGTTGATGGCTACACCTTC. Translated: CASNRAGLFVDGYTF.

This clone has a handful of counts. The CDR3 loop is CASKKTSGGAVEQYF. CDR3 DNA: TGTGCCAGCAAAAAGACTAGCGGGGGGGCGGTCGAGCAGTACTTC. The rearrangement links TRBV6-5 to TRBJ2-7; 14 positions agree with TRBD2. V trimming: 7 bases; J trimming: 6 bases; junction bases outside the gene matches: 8. Germline assignment: CDR1 MNHEY and CDR2 SVGAGI. This CDR3 contains 15 residues.

V usage is TRBV6-1 and J usage is TRBJ2-1; D may be TRBD1 (6 bases). CDR1 MNHNS and CDR2 SASEGT come from the germline V gene. V lost 6 bases and J 0 bases, leaving 9 bases between the germline ends. This CDR3 has 14 amino acids. This chain's CDR3 is CASRGAYSYNEQFF. The CDR3 bases are TGTGCCAGCAGGGGGGCATACTCCTACAATGAGCAGTTCTTC.

This rearrangement joins TRBV30 to TRBJ1-4, with unresolved D. The germline V gene encodes CDR1 GTSNPN and CDR2 SVGIG (reference sequence). This CDR3 region has 15 residues. Trimming removed 3 bases at V and 0 bases at J, with 11 bases between. The CDR3 loop reads CAWSRGEATNEKLFF. DNA of the CDR3: TGTGCCTGGAGCCGTGGAGAAGCAACTAATGAAAAACTGTTTTTT.